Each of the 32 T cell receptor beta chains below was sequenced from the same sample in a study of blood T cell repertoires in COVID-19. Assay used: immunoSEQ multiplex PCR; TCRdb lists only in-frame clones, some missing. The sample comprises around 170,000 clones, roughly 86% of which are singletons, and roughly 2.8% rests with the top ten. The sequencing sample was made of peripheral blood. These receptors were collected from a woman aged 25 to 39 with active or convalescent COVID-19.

This chain's CDR3 is CASSPAPGQPMNTEAFF. CDR3 bases: TGTGCCAGCAGCCCCGCCCCCGGACAGCCCATGAACACTGAAGCTTTCTTT. The chain recombines TRBV5-5 with TRBJ1-1; possible D gene TRBD1, 6 bases. V shed 4 bases and J shed 0 bases, with 19 bases lying between them. Germline values: CDR1 SGHKS, CDR2 YYEKEE (reference sequence). The CDR3 consists of 17 residues.

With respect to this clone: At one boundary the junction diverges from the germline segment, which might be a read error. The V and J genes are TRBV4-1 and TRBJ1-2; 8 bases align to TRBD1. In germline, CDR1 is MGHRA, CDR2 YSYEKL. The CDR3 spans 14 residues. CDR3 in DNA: TGCGCCAGCAGCCAAGTAGGGGACAGGCTCAAAGGGGGCTTC. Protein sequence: CASSQVGDRLKGGF.

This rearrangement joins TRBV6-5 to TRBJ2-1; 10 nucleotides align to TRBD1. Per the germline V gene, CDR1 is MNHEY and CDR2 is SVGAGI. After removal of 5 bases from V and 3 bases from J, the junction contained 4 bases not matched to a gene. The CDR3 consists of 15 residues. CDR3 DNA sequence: TGTGCCAGCAGTACCGGGACAGGGGACTACAATGAGCAGTTCTTC. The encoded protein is CASSTGTGDYNEQFF.

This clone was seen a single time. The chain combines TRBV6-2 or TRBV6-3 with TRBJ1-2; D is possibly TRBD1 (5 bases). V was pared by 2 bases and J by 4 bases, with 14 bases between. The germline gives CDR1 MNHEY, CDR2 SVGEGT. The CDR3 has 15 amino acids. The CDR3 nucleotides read TGTGCCAGCAGTTACGCTGGGGGGATGAGCTATGGCTACACCTTC. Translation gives CASSYAGGMSYGYTF.

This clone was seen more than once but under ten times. DNA of the CDR3: TGTGCCAGCAGTTTATCGGGGACAGGGAGGGAAGCTTTCTTT. This gives the protein CASSLSGTGREAFF. The V call is TRBV27, the J call TRBJ1-1, with 9 positions matching TRBD1. From germline, CDR1 is MNHEY and CDR2 SMNVEV (reference sequence). The CDR3 length is 14 residues. V shed 0 bases and J 8 bases; nucleotides not matched to a gene: 4.

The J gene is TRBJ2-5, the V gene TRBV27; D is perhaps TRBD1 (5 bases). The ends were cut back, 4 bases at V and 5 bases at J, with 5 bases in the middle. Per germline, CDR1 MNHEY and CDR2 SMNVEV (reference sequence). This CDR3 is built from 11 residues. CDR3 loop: CASSWGETQYF. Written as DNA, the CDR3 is TGTGCCAGCAGTTGGGGCGAGACCCAGTACTTC.

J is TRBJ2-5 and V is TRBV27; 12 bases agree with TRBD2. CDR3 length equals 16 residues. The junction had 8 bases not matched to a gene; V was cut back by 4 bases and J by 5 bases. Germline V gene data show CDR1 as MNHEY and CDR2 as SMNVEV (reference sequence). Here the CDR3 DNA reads TGTGCCAGCAGTTCCCTTCTAGCGGGGGGGGCGGAGACCCAGTACTTC. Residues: CASSSLLAGGAETQYF.

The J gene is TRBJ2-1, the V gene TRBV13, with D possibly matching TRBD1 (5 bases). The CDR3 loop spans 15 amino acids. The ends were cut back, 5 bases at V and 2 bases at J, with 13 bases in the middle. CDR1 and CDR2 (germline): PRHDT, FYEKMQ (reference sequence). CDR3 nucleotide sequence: TGTGCCAGCAGCCCTCCAGGGCTAGCCTACAATGAGCAGTTCTTC. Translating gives CASSPPGLAYNEQFF.

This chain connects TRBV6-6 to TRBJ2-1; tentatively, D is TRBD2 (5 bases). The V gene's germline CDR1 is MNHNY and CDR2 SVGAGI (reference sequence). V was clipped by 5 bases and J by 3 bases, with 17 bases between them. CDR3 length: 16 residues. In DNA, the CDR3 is TGTGCCAGCAGTCCCCCGGGATCCAGCCTCTACAATGAGCAGTTCTTC. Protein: CASSPPGSSLYNEQFF.

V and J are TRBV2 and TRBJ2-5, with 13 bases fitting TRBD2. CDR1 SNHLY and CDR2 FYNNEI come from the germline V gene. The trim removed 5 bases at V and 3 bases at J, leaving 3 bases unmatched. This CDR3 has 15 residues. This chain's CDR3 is CASSPLAGGEETQYF. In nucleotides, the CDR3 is TGTGCCAGCAGTCCACTAGCGGGAGGGGAAGAGACCCAGTACTTC.

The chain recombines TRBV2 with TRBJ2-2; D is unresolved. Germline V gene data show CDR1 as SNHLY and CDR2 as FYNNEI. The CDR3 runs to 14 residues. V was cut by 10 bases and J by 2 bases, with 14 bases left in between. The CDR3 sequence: CATTQAPNTGELFF. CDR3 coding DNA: TGTGCCACCACCCAAGCCCCTAACACCGGGGAGCTGTTTTTT.

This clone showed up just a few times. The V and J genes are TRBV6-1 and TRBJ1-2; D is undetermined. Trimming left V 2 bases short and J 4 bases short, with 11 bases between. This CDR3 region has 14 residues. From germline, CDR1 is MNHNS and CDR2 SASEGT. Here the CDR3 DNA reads TGTGCCAGCAGTGAACTATCTTCCACCTATGGCTACACCTTC. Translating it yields CASSELSSTYGYTF.

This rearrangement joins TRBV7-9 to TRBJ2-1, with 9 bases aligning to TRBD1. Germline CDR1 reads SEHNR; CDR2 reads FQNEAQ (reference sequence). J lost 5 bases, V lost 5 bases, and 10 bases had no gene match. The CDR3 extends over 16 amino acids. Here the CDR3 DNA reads TGTGCCAGCAGCCCTGCCGGGACAGGGACAAACAATGAGCAGTTCTTC. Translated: CASSPAGTGTNNEQFF.

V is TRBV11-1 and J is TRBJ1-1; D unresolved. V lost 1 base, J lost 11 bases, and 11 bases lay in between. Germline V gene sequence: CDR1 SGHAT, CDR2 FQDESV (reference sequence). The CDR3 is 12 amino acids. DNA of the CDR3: TGTGCCAGCAGCTTAGGGTGGACTACGGCTTTCTTT. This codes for CASSLGWTTAFF.

CDR3 in DNA: TGTGCCAGCAGCCAAGGGGTCAATCAGCCCCAGCATTTT. Protein: CASSQGVNQPQHF. The chain uses TRBV11-2 and TRBJ1-5; D perhaps matches TRBD1 (5 bases). The CDR3 totals 13 residues. V was clipped by 5 bases and J by 3 bases, with 8 bases between them. Per the germline V gene, CDR1 is SGHAT and CDR2 is FQNNGV. Full variable domain (remainder filled in from reference TRBV11-2 and TRBJ1-5): EAGVAQSPRYKIIEKRQSVAFWCNPISGHATLYWYQQILGQGPKLLIQFQNNGVVDDSQLPKDRFSAERLKGVDSTLKIQPAKLEDSAVYLCASSQGVNQPQHFGDGTRLSIL.

The chain's CDR3 is CASRPGTAYNQPQHF. The CDR3 coding sequence is TGTGCCAGCAGACCAGGGACAGCCTATAATCAGCCCCAGCATTTT. The J gene is TRBJ1-5, the V gene TRBV28; 7 nucleotides match TRBD1. The length of the CDR3 is 15 residues. Germline V gives CDR1 MDHEN, CDR2 SYDVKM. The trim removed 6 bases at V and 4 bases at J, leaving 9 bases unmatched.

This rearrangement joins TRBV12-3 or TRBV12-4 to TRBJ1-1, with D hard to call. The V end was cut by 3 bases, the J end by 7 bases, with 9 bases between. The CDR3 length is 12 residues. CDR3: CASSFFPNEAFF. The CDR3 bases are TGTGCCAGCAGTTTTTTTCCCAATGAAGCTTTCTTT.

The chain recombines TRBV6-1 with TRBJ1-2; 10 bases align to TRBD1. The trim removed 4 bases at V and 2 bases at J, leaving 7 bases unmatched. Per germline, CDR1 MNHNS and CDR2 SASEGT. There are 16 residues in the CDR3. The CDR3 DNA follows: TGTGCCAGCAGTGTATCGCCGGGACAGGGGAACTATGGCTACACCTTC. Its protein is CASSVSPGQGNYGYTF.

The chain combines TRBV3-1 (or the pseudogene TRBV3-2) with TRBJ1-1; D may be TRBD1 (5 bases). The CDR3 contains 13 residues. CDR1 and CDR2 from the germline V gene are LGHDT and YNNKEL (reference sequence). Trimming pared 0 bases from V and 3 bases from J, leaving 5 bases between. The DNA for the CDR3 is TGTGCCAGCAGCCAAGAAGGGGACACTGAAGCTTTCTTT. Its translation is CASSQEGDTEAFF.

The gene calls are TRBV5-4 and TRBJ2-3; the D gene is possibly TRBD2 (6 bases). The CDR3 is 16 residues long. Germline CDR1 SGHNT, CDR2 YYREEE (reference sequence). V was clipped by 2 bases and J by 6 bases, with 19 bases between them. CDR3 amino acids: CASSFGLAPYVDTQYF. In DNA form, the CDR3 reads TGTGCCAGCAGCTTCGGCCTAGCGCCCTACGTGGATACGCAGTATTTT.

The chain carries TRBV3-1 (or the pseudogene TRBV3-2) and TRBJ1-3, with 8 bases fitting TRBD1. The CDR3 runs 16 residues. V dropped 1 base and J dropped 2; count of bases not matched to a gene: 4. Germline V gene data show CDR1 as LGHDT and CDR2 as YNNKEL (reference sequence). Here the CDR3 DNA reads TGTGCCAGCAGCCAAGGAATACAGGGGGCTGGAAACACCATATATTTT. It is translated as CASSQGIQGAGNTIYF.

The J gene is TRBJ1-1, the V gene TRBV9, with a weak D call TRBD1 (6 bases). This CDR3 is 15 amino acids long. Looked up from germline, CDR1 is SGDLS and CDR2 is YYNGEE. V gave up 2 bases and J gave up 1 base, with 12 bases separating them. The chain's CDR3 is CASSVGGAPNTEAFF. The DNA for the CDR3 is TGTGCCAGCAGCGTGGGGGGGGCCCCGAACACTGAAGCTTTCTTT.

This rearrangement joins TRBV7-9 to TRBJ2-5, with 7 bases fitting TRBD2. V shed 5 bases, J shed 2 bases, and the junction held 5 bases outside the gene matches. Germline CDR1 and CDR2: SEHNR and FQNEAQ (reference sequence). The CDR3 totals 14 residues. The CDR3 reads CASSMPGGQETQYF. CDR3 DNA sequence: TGTGCCAGCAGCATGCCGGGAGGTCAAGAGACCCAGTACTTC.

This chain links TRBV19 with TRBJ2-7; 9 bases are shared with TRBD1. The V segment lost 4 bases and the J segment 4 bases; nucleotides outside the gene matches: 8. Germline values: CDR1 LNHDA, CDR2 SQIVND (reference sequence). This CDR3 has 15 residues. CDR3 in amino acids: CASSSPGTGIYEQYF. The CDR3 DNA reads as TGTGCCAGTAGTAGCCCCGGGACAGGGATTTACGAGCAGTACTTC.

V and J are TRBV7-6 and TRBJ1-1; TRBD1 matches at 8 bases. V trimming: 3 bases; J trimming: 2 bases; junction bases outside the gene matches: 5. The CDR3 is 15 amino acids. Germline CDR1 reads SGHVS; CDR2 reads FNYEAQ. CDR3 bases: TGTGCCAGCAGCTTTGGACAGGGAGGCAACACTGAAGCTTTCTTT. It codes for CASSFGQGGNTEAFF.

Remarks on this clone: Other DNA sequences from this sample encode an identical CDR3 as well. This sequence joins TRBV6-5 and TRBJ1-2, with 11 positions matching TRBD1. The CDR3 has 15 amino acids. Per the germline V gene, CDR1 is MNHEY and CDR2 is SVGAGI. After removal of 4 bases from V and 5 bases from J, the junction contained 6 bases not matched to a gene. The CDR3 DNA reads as TGTGCCAGCAGTTCCCCCGGGACAGGGGGATATGGCTACACCTTC. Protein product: CASSSPGTGGYGYTF.

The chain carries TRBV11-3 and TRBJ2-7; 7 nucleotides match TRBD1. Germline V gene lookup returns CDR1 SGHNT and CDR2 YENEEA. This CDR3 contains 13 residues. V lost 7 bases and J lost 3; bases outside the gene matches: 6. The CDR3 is CASTQRGLYEQYF. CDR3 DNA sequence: TGTGCCAGCACCCAAAGGGGGCTCTACGAGCAGTACTTC.

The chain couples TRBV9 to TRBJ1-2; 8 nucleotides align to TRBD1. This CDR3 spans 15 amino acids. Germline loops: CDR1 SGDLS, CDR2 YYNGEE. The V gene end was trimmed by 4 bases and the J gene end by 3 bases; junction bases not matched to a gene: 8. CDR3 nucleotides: TGTGCCAGCAGCCCACTCGAGGGACAGGACTATGGCTACACCTTC. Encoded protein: CASSPLEGQDYGYTF. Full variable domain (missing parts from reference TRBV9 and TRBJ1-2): DSGVTQTPKHLITATGQRVTLRCSPRSGDLSVYWYQQSLDQGLQFLIQYYNGEERAKGNILERFSAQQFPDLHSELNLSSLELGDSALYFCASSPLEGQDYGYTFGSGTRLTVV.

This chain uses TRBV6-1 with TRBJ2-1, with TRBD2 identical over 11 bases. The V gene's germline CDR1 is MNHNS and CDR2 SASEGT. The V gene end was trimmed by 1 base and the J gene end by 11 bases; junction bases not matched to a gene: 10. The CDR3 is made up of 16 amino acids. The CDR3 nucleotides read TGTGCCAGCAGTGAAGGATTAACTAGCGGGGGACCGAAGCAGTTCTTC. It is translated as CASSEGLTSGGPKQFF.

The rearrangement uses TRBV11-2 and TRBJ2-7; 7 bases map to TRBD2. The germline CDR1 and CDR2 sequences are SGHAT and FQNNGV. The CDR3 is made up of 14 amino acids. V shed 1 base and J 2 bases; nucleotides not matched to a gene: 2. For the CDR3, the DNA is TGTGCCAGCAGCTTAGGCGGGACTACCTACGAGCAGTACTTC. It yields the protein CASSLGGTTYEQYF. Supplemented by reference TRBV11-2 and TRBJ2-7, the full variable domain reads EAGVAQSPRYKIIEKRQSVAFWCNPISGHATLYWYQQILGQGPKLLIQFQNNGVVDDSQLPKDRFSAERLKGVDSTLKIQPAKLEDSAVYLCASSLGGTTYEQYFGPGTRLTVT.

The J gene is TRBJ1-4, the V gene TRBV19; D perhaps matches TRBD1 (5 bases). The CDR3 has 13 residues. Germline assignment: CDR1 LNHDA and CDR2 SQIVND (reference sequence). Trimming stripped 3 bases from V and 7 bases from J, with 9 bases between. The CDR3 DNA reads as TGTGCCAGTAGTATTAGTGGGGCTGAAAAACTGTTTTTT. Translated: CASSISGAEKLFF.

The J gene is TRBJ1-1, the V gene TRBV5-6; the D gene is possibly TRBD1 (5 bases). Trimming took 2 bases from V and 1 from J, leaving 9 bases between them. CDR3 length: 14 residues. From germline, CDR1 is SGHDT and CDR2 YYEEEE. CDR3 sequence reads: CASSFGGWNTEAFF. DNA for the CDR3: TGTGCCAGCAGCTTCGGGGGGTGGAACACTGAAGCTTTCTTT.